This T cell receptor (beta chain) comes out of a study of beta chain features in type 1 diabetes. Study outcomes and limitations: The study found moderately but significantly shorter TCRB CDR3s in all four CD4+ subsets of Type 1 diabetes patients. Cells with high TCR expression could be over-represented when cDNA is sequenced. In the patient group, naive, central memory and Treg TCRB repertoires seemed more alike than in the healthy donor group. The study found fewer insertions and more deletions at VDJ junctions in type 1 diabetes patients.

Turning to this clone: Antigen unknown.

Every isolated RNA sample was fully reverse transcribed, so sequencing captured expressed TCRB transcripts. Approximately 3.7 million reads per sample on average were obtained from naive, central memory and regulatory T cell samples. Only in-frame clones appear in the TCRdb table, and some are missing; sequencing was by immunoSEQ multiplex PCR. The top ten hold about 0.081% of the sample, which has 150,000 to 200,000 clones, more than 60% seen once. The material sequenced was naive CD4+ T cells from blood. The clonotype originates from a man younger than 40 with type 1 diabetes.

CDR3 DNA: TGCAGCGTTGGGCCCCCAGAGGCGTCTAGCACAGATACGCAGTATTTT. Residues: CSVGPPEASSTDTQYF. This chain links TRBV29-1 with TRBJ2-3; D is undetermined. This CDR3 has 16 residues. Germline-derived CDR1 and CDR2 are SQVTM and ANQGSEA. V lost 4 bases and J lost 0, with 17 bases in between.